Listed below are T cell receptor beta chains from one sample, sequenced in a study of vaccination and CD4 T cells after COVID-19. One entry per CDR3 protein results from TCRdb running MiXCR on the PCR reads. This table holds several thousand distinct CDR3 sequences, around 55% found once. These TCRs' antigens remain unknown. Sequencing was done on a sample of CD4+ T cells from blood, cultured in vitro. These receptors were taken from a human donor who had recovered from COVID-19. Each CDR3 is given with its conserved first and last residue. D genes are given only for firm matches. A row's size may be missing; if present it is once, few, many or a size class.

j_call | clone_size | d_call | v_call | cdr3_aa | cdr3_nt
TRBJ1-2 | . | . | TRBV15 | CATSRDVGAAHGYTF | TGTGCCACCAGCAGAGATGTGGGGGCCGCACATGGCTACACCTTC
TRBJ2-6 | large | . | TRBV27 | CASSLVGNPGANVLTF | TGTGCCAGCAGTTTAGTAGGGAACCCTGGGGCCAACGTCCTGACTTTC
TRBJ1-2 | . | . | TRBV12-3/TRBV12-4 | CASSPGLYGYTF | TGTGCCAGCAGCCCAGGCCTCTATGGCTACACCTTC
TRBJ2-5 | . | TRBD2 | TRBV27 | CASSLSRGAHLGTQYF | TGTGCCAGCAGTTTATCGCGGGGGGCGCATTTGGGGACCCAGTACTTC
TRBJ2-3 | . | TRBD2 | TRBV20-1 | CSAEGPMGREDTDTQYF | TGCAGTGCTGAGGGCCCGATGGGGCGGGAGGACACAGATACGCAGTATTTT
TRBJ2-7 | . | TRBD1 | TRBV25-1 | CASQQGRYEQYF | TGTGCCAGCCAACAGGGGAGATACGAGCAGTACTTC
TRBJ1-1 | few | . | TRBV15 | CATSRDSSLTSSDTEAFF | TGTGCCACCAGCAGAGATTCCAGTCTAACATCTAGTGACACTGAAGCTTTCTTT
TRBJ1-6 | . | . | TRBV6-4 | CASSDSSNSPLHF | TGTGCCAGCAGTGACTCGAGCAATTCACCCCTCCACTTT
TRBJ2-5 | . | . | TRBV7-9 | CASSFRGPEETQYF | TGTGCCAGCAGCTTTAGGGGCCCCGAAGAGACCCAGTACTTC
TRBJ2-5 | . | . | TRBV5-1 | CASSWTEGGPSETQYF | TGCGCCAGCAGCTGGACCGAAGGGGGTCCGAGTGAGACCCAGTACTTC
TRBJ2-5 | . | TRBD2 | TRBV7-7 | CASSHPPGGSRVYF | TGTGCTAGCAGCCATCCCCCGGGGGGGTCCCGTGTGTACTTC
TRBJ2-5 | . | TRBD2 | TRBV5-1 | CASSPSSGRGPETQYF | TGCGCCAGCAGCCCCTCTAGCGGGAGGGGTCCAGAGACCCAGTACTTC
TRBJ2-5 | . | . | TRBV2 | CASQRGFTETQYF | TGTGCCAGCCAGAGAGGGTTCACAGAGACCCAGTACTTC
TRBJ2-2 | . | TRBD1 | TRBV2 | CASSQGQIPNTGELFF | TGTGCCAGCAGTCAGGGACAGATACCTAACACCGGGGAGCTGTTTTTT
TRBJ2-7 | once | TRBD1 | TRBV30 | CAWNWDSYEQYF | TGTGCCTGGAACTGGGACAGCTACGAGCAGTACTTC
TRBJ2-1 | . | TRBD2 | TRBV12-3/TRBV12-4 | CASSKALAGEIRREQFF | TGTGCCAGCAGCAAGGCCTTGGCGGGAGAAATTCGGCGTGAGCAGTTCTTC
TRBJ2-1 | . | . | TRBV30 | CAWSGGGKRASYNEQFF | TGTGCCTGGAGTGGGGGTGGAAAGCGGGCCTCCTACAATGAGCAGTTCTTC
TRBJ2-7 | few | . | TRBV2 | CASTDSRGYF | TGTGCCAGTACCGACAGCCGGGGCTACTTC
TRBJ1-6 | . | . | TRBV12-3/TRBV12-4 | CASSPGWTLHF | TGTGCCAGCAGTCCGGGGTGGACCCTCCACTTT
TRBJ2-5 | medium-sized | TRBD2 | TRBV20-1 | CSAKPLSGETQYF | TGCAGTGCCAAACCCCTTAGCGGGGAGACCCAGTACTTC
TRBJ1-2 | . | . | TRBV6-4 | CARQPRARNYGYTF | TGTGCCAGACAACCCCGGGCGAGAAACTATGGCTACACCTTC
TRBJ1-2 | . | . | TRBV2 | CASSDPVRRGSYGYTF | TGTGCCAGCAGTGATCCGGTGCGGCGGGGGAGCTATGGCTACACCTTC
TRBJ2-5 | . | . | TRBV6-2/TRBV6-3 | CASSLLQVKEETQYF | TGTGCCAGCAGTTTACTTCAGGTTAAGGAAGAGACCCAGTACTTC
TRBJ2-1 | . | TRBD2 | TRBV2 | CASSATTSGFGEQFF | TGTGCCAGCAGCGCTACCACTAGCGGGTTCGGTGAGCAGTTCTTC
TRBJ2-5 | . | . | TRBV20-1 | CSARVPGRLETQYF | TGCAGTGCTAGAGTTCCGGGAAGATTGGAGACCCAGTACTTC
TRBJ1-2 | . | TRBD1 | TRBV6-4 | CASSDGTESYGYTF | TGTGCCAGCAGTGATGGGACAGAGAGCTATGGCTACACCTTC
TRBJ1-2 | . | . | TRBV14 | CASSLYQTYSTNLGYTF | TGTGCCAGCAGCCTGTACCAGACCTACAGTACTAATTTGGGCTACACCTTC
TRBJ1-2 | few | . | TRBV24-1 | CATSDLNNYGYTF | TGTGCCACCAGTGATTTGAATAACTATGGCTACACCTTC
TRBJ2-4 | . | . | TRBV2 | CASSYSIQYF | TGTGCCAGCAGTTATTCCATTCAGTACTTC
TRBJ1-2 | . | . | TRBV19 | CASSIYGATYGYTF | TGTGCCAGTAGTATCTATGGGGCTACCTATGGCTACACCTTC
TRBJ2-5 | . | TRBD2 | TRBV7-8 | CASSFRSGRVETQYF | TGTGCCAGCAGCTTCCGTAGCGGGCGGGTTGAGACCCAGTACTTC
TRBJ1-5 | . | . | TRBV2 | CASSRRAWGINQPQHF | TGTGCCAGCAGTAGGAGGGCGTGGGGTATCAATCAGCCCCAGCATTTT
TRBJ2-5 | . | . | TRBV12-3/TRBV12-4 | CASNSGGTRQTQYF | TGTGCCAGCAACTCGGGGGGCACCCGCCAGACCCAGTACTTC
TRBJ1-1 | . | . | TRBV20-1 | CSASARRGVNTEAFF | TGCAGTGCTAGTGCGCGGCGGGGGGTTAACACTGAAGCTTTCTTT
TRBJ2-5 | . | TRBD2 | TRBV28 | CATGGGTPETQYF | TGTGCCACTGGGGGGGGAACCCCAGAGACCCAGTACTTC
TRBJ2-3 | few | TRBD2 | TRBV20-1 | CSAKRGDTQYF | TGCAGTGCTAAGCGGGGAGATACGCAGTATTTT
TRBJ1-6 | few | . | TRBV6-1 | CASRPDGGRNSPLHF | TGTGCCAGCAGACCCGACGGGGGGCGGAATTCACCCCTCCACTTT
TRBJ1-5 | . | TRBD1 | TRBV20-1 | CSALDYGQGAMSNQPQHF | TGCAGTGCTTTGGACTACGGACAGGGGGCTATGAGCAATCAGCCCCAGCATTTT
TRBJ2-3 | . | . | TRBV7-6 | CASSSGLQVWDTQYF | TGTGCCAGCAGTTCAGGACTCCAGGTTTGGGATACGCAGTATTTT
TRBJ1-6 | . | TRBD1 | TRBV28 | CASRGGQGVNSPLHF | TGTGCCAGCAGGGGAGGACAGGGGGTTAATTCACCCCTCCACTTT
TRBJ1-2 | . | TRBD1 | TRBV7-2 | CASSLEGQYGYTF | TGTGCCAGCAGCTTAGAGGGACAGTATGGCTACACCTTC
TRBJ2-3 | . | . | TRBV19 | CASSAGDTQYF | TGTGCCAGTAGTGCCGGCGATACGCAGTATTTT
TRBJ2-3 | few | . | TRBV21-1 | CASSKSPKAGDTQYF | TGTGCCAGCAGCAAAAGCCCTAAAGCGGGAGATACGCAGTATTTT
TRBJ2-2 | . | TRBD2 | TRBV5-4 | CASSKTSGVTGELFF | TGTGCCAGCAGCAAGACTAGCGGGGTAACCGGGGAGCTGTTTTTT
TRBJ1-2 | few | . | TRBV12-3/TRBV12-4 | CASSPSVQRTYGYTF | TGTGCCAGCAGTCCAAGCGTACAGAGAACCTATGGCTACACCTTC
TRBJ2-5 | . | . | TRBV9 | CASSVSGKETQYF | TGTGCCAGCAGCGTGTCTGGGAAAGAGACCCAGTACTTC
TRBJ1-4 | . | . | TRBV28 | CATAGSVVEKLFF | TGTGCTACGGCAGGGTCGGTGGTGGAAAAACTGTTTTTT
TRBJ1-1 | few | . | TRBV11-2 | CASSLGTNTEAFF | TGTGCCAGCAGCTTAGGTACGAACACTGAAGCTTTCTTT
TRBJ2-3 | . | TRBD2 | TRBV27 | CASSPSGAGGVRTDTQYF | TGTGCCAGCAGTCCGTCCGGGGCGGGGGGGGTACGCACAGATACGCAGTATTTT
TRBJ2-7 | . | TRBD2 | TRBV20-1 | CSARALAGVYEQYF | TGCAGTGCTAGAGCACTAGCGGGGGTTTACGAGCAGTACTTC
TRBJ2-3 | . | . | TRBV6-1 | CASSEQVVSVDTQYF | TGTGCCAGCAGTGAACAGGTGGTCTCGGTGGATACGCAGTATTTT
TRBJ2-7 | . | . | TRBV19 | CASSSYWSTTYEQYF | TGTGCCAGTAGTTCCTATTGGAGCACTACCTACGAGCAGTACTTC
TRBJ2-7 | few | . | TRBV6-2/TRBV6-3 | CASSYPSSYEQYF | TGTGCCAGCAGTTACCCTAGCTCCTACGAGCAGTACTTC